The 7 T cell receptor beta chains below were found in one sample sequenced in a study of blood T cell repertoires in COVID-19. TCRdb's table, derived via immunoSEQ multiplex PCR, lists solely in-frame clones and lacks some. The table records roughly 86,000 clones, around 85% of them present only once. Sample: peripheral blood. The receptors come from an elderly woman with COVID-19, enrolled during active disease.

The chain recombines TRBV18 with TRBJ1-2; a possible D gene is TRBD1 (5 bases). This CDR3 region has 16 residues. CDR1 is KGHSH and CDR2 is LQKENI in the germline V gene. V was pared by 1 base and J by 2 bases, with 14 bases between. In DNA, the CDR3 is TGTGCCAGCTCACCACTCGGGGGAGGGGACAACTATGGCTACACCTTC. Its translation is CASSPLGGGDNYGYTF.

This clone appeared once. The chain combines TRBV28 with TRBJ2-5, with TRBD1 matching 12 bases. This CDR3 region has 16 residues. Losses at the gene ends were 4 bases for V and 4 bases for J; bases not matched to a gene: 7. In germline, CDR1 is MDHEN, CDR2 SYDVKM. The CDR3 spells CASSSPGQGARETQYF. DNA for the CDR3: TGTGCCAGCAGTTCTCCGGGACAGGGGGCCAGAGAGACCCAGTACTTC.

This rearrangement joins TRBV2 to TRBJ2-3, with D tentatively TRBD2 (6 bases). Looked up from germline, CDR1 is SNHLY and CDR2 is FYNNEI. The CDR3 is 14 amino acids. V was trimmed by 3 bases and J by 4 bases, leaving 11 bases between them. The CDR3 region is CASSETRTADTQYF. Here the CDR3 DNA reads TGTGCCAGCAGTGAGACTAGGACGGCAGATACGCAGTATTTT.

This clone has only a few counts. This rearrangement joins TRBV7-2 to TRBJ1-3, with D unclear. From germline, CDR1 is SGHTA and CDR2 FQGNSA. V was pared by 5 bases and J by 2 bases, with 4 bases between. This CDR3 spans 12 amino acids. DNA of the CDR3: TGTGCCAGCAGCCCCGCTGGAAACACCATATATTTT. As protein: CASSPAGNTIYF. Full variable domain (rest looked up from reference TRBV7-2 and TRBJ1-3): GAGVSQSPSNKVTEKGKDVELRCDPISGHTALYWYRQSLGQGLEFLIYFQGNSAPDKSGLPSDRFSAERTGGSVSTLTIQRTQQEDSAVYLCASSPAGNTIYFGEGSWLTVV.

This clone was detected only once. The V call is TRBV2, the J call TRBJ1-1; TRBD1 agrees at 7 bases. CDR3 length equals 13 residues. Germline CDR1 SNHLY, CDR2 FYNNEI. Unmatched junction bases numbered 3, after V lost 8 bases and J lost 0 bases. The CDR3 DNA sequence: TGTGCCAGCGGGACAGCTATGAACACTGAAGCTTTCTTT. Protein: CASGTAMNTEAFF. Complete variable domain (other parts from reference TRBV2 and TRBJ1-1): EPEVTQTPSHQVTQMGQEVILRCVPISNHLYFYWYRQILGQKVEFLVSFYNNEISEKSEIFDDQFSVERPDGSNFTLKIRSTKLEDSAMYFCASGTAMNTEAFFGQGTRLTVV.

J is TRBJ2-3 and V is TRBV5-1; D is uncertain. Germline lookup yields CDR1 SGHRS and CDR2 YFSETQ. This CDR3 region has 14 residues. V dropped 1 base and J dropped 6 bases, with 12 bases sitting between them. The CDR3 loop is CASSLRGPLDTQYF. In nucleotides, the CDR3 is TGCGCCAGCAGCTTGAGAGGCCCCCTCGATACGCAGTATTTT.

This clone appeared once. The rearrangement uses TRBV7-2 and TRBJ2-1; TRBD2 aligns across 11 bases. CDR1 is SGHTA and CDR2 is FQGNSA in the germline V gene. This CDR3 is built from 15 residues. J gave up 6 bases and V 5 bases, and 6 bases lay outside the gene matches. CDR3 loop: CASSPRLAGGNEQFF. CDR3 in DNA: TGTGCCAGCAGCCCCCGGCTAGCGGGGGGCAATGAGCAGTTCTTC.